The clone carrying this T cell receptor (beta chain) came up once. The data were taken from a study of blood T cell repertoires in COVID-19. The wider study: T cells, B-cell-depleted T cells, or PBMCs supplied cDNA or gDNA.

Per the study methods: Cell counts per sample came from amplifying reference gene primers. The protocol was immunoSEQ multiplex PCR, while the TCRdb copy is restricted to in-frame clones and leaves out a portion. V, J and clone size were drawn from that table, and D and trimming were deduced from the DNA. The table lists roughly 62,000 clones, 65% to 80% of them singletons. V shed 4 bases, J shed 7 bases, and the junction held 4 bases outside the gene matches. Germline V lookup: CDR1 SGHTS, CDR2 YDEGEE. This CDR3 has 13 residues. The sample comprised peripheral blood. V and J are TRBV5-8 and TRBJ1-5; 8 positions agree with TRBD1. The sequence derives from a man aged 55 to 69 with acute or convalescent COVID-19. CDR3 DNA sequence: TGTGCCAGCAGCGGAACAGGGGGGCAGCCCCAGCATTTT. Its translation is CASSGTGGQPQHF. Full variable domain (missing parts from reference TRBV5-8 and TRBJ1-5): EAGVTQSPTHLIKTRGQQATLRCSPISGHTSVYWYQQALGLGLQFLLWYDEGEERNRGNFPPRFSGRQFPNYSSELNVNALELEDSALYLCASSGTGGQPQHFGDGTRLSIL.